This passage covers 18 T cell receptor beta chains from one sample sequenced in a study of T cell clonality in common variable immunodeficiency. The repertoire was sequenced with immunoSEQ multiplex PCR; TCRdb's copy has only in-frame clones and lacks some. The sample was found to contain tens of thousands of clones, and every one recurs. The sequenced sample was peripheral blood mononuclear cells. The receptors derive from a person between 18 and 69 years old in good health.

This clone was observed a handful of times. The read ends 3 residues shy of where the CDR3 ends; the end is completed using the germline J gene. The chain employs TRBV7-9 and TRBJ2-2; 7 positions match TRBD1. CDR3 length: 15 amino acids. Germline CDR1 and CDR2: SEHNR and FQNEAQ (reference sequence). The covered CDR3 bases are TGTGCCAGCAGCTCGTCTCGGGACAGTTATGAAAAG. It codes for CASSSSRDSYEK. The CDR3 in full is CASSSSRDSYEKLFF.

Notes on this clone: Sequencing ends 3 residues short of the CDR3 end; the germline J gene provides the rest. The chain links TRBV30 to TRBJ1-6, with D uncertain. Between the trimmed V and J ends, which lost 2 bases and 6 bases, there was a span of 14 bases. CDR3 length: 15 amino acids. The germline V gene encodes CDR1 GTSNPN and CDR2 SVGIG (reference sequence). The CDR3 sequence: CAWSHLVRANSPLHF. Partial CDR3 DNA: TGTGCCTGGAGTCACTTAGTCCGAGCTAATTCACCC.

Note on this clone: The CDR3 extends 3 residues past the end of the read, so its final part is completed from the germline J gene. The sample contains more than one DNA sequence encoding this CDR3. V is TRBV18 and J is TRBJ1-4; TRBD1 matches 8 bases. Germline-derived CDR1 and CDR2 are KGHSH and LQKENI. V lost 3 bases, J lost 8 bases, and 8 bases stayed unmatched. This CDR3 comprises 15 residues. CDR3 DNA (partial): TGTGCCAGCTCACCGTCCGGGACAGGAGGGGAAAAA. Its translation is CASSPSGTGGEK. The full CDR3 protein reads CASSPSGTGGEKLFF.

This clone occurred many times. The CDR3 here is CASSEAQAPTGSLEKLFF. Partial CDR3 DNA: TGTGCCAGCAGTGAAGCTCAGGCCCCGACAGGGAGCTTGGAAAAA. The rearrangement links TRBV6-1 to TRBJ1-4; 7 bases fit TRBD1. The observed sequence ends 3 residues before the CDR3 terminus, with the missing tail filled in from the germline J gene. The length of the CDR3 is 18 residues. Germline trimming cut 0 bases from V and 8 bases from J; bases unmatched to any gene: 15. Germline assignment: CDR1 MNHNS and CDR2 SASEGT.

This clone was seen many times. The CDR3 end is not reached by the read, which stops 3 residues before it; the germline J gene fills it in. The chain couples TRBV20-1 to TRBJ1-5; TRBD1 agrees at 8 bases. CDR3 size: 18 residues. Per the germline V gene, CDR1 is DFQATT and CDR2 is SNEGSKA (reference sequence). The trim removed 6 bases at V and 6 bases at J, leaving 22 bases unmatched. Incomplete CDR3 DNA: TGCAGTGCCGCTAGGGAGGCCTACAGGGGGAAAAGAGGTCAGCCC. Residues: CSAAREAYRGKRGQP. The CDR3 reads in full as CSAAREAYRGKRGQPQHF.

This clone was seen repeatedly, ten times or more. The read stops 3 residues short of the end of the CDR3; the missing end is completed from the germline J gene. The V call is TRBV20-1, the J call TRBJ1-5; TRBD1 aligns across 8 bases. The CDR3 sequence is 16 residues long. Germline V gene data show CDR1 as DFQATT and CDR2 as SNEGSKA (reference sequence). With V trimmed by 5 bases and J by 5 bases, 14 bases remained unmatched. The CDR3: CSAPDRVYGRDQPQHF. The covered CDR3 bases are TGCAGTGCTCCGGACAGGGTATACGGACGGGATCAGCCC.

This CDR3 is CASSPQTGLETQYF. The sequenced part of the CDR3 DNA is TGTGCCAGCTCACCTCAGACAGGGCTGGAGACC. The V and J genes are TRBV18 and TRBJ2-5, with 7 positions matching TRBD1. The read is 3 residues too short to cover the CDR3 end, so that end is filled in from the germline J gene. Germline CDR1 is KGHSH and CDR2 is LQKENI. The ends lost 3 bases at V and 5 bases at J; junction bases unmatched: 6. The CDR3 is 14 amino acids. The full variable domain, its missing parts supplied by reference TRBV18 and TRBJ2-5, is NAGVMQNPRHLVRRRGQEARLRCSPMKGHSHVYWYRQLPEEGLKFMVYLQKENIIDESGMPKERFSAEFPKEGPSILRIQQVVRGDSAAYFCASSPQTGLETQYFGPGTRLLVL.

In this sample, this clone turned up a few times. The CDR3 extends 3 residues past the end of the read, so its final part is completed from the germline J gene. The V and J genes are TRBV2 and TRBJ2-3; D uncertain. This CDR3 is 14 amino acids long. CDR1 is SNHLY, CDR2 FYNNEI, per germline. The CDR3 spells CASKARAENQPQYF. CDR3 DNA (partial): TGTGCCAGCAAGGCAAGGGCCGAGAATCAGCCG.

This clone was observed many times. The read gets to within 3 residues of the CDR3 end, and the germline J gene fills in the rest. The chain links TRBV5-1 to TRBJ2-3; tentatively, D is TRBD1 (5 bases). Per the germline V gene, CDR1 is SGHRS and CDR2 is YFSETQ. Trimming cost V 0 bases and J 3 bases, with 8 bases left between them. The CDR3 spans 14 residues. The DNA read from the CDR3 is TGCGCCAGCAGCTTGGAACAGGCAACAGATACG. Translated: CASSLEQATDT. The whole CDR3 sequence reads CASSLEQATDTQYF. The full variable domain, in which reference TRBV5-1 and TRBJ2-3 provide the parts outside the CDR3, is KAGVTQTPRYLIKTRGQQVTLSCSPISGHRSVSWYQQTPGQGLQFLFEYFSETQRNKGNFPGRFSGRQFSNSRSEMNVSTLELGDSALYLCASSLEQATDTQYFGPGTRLTVL.

CDR3 residues: CASSFSGTNYEQYF. The DNA read from the CDR3 is TGCGCCAGCAGTTTCAGCGGGACCAACTACGAG. The genes are TRBV5-1 and TRBJ2-7; 7 bases are a match to TRBD2. With the read ending 3 residues before the CDR3 end, the germline J gene is used to fill in that end. The germline V gene has CDR1 SGHRS and CDR2 YFSETQ. The CDR3 consists of 14 residues. Trimming at V came to 5 bases and at J to 3 bases, leaving 8 bases not matched to a gene.

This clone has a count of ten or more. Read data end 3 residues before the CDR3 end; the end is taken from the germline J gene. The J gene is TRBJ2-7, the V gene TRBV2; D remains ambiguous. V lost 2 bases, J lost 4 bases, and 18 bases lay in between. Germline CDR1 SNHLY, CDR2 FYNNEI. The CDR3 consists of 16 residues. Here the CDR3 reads CASSEQTTYSPYEQYF. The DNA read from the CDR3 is TGTGCCAGCAGTGAACAAACCACTTACTCCCCTTACGAG. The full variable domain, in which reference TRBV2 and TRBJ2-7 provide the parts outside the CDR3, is EPEVTQTPSHQVTQMGQEVILRCVPISNHLYFYWYRQILGQKVEFLVSFYNNEISEKSEIFDDQFSVERPDGSNFTLKIRSTKLEDSAMYFCASSEQTTYSPYEQYFGPGTRLTVT.

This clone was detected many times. CDR3 DNA (partial): TGCGCCAGCAGCCAAGATAAAGGGCAGTACACAGATACG. This gives the protein CASSQDKGQYTDT. The entire CDR3 protein is CASSQDKGQYTDTQYF. The genes are TRBV4-1 and TRBJ2-3, with D uncertain. The sequenced fragment ends 3 residues before the CDR3 boundary, so the rest is inferred from the germline J gene. This CDR3 spans 16 amino acids. Trimming took off 0 bases at V and 2 bases at J, with 12 bases between the two ends. Germline V gives CDR1 MGHRA, CDR2 YSYEKL.

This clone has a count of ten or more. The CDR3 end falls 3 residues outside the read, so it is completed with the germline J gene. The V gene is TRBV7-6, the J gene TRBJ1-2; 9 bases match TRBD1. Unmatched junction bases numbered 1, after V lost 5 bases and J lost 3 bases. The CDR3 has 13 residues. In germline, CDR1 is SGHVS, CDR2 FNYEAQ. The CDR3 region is CASSRDRDYGYTF. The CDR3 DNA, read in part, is TGTGCCAGCAGCCGGGACAGGGACTATGGC.

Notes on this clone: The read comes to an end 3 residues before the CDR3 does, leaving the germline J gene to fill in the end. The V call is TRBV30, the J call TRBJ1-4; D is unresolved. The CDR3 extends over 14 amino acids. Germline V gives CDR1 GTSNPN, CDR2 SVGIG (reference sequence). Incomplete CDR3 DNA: TGTGCCTGGAGTGTCACAGAATATAATTCACCA. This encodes CAWSVTEYNSP. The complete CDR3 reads CAWSVTEYNSPLFF. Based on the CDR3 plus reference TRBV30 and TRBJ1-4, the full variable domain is SQTIHQWPATLVQPVGSPLSLECTVEGTSNPNLYWYRQAAGRGLQLLFYSVGIGQISSEVPQNLSASRPQDRQFILSSKKLLLSDSGFYLCAWSVTEYNSPLFFGSGTQLSVL.

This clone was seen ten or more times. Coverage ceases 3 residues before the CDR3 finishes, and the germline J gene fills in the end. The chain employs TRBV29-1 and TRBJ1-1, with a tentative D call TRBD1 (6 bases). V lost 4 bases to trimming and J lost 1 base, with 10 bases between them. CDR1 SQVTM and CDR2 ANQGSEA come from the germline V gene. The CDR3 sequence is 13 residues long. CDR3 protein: CSVGNRENTEAFF. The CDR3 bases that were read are TGCAGCGTTGGGAACAGGGAGAACACTGAA.

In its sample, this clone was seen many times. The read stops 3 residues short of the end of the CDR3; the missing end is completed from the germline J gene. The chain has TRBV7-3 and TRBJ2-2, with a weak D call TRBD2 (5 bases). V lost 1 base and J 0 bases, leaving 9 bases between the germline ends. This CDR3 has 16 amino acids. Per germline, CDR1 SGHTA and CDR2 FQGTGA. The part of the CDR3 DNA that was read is TGTGCCAGCAGCTTAAATTCGGGGACGAACACCGGGGAG. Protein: CASSLNSGTNTGE. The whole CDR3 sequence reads CASSLNSGTNTGELFF. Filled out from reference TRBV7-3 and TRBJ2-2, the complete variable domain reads GAGVSQTPSNKVTEKGKYVELRCDPISGHTALYWYRQSLGQGPEFLIYFQGTGAADDSGLPNDRFFAVRPEGSVSTLKIQRTERGDSAVYLCASSLNSGTNTGELFFGEGSRLTVL.

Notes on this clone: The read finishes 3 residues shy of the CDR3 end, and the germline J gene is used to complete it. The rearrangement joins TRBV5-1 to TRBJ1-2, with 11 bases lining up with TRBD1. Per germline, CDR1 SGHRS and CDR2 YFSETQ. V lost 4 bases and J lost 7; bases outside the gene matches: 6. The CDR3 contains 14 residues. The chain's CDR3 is CASSGGQGASGYTF. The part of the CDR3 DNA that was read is TGCGCCAGCAGCGGAGGACAGGGGGCTAGTGGC.

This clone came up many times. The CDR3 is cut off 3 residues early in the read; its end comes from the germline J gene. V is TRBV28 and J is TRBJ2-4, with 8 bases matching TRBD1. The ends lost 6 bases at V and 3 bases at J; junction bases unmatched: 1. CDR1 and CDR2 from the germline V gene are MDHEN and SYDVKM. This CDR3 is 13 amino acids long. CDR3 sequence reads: CASRQGVKNIQYF. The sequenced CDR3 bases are TGTGCCAGCAGACAGGGGGTCAAAAACATT.